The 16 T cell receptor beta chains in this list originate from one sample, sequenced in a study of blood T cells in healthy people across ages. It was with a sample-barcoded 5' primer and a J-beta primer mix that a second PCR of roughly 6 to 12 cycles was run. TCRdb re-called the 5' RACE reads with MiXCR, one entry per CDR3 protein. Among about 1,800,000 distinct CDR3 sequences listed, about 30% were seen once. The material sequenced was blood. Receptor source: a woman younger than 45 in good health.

In DNA form, the CDR3 reads TGTGCCAGAACCGACGGGGAGGAAAATACGCAGTATTTT. It translates to CARTDGEENTQYF. V gene TRBV28 combines with J gene TRBJ2-3; perhaps TRBD2 as D (6 bases). The CDR3 contains 13 residues. The V and J ends lost 9 bases and 7 bases respectively, with 17 bases between them. Germline CDR1 is MDHEN and CDR2 is SYDVKM.

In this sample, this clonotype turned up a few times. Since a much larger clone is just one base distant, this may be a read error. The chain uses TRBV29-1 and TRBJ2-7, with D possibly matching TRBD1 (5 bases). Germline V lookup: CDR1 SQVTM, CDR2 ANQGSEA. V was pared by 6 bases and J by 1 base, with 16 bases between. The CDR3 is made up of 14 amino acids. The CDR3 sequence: CSVRSTEASYEQYF. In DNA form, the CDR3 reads TGCAGCGTCCGTTCGACAGAGGCGTCCTACGAGCAGTACTTC.

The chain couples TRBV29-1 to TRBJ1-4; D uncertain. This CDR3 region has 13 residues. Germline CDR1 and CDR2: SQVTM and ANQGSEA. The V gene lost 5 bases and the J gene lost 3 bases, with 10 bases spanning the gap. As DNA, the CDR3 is TGCAGCGTTAGACTAGCACCTAATGAAAAACTGTTTTTT. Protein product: CSVRLAPNEKLFF.

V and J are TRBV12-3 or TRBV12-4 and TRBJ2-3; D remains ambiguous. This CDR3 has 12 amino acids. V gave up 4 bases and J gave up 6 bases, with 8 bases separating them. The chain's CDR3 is CASSSTWDTQYF. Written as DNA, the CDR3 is TGTGCCAGCAGTTCCACTTGGGATACGCAGTATTTT.

CDR3 region: CAWTQRDKNIQYF. In DNA form, the CDR3 reads TGTGCCTGGACACAGAGGGACAAAAACATTCAGTACTTC. The chain recombines TRBV30 with TRBJ2-4; TRBD2 might be the D (5 bases). Per the germline V gene, CDR1 is GTSNPN and CDR2 is SVGIG (reference sequence). V dropped 4 bases and J dropped 3 bases, with 10 bases sitting between them. The CDR3 sequence is 13 residues long.

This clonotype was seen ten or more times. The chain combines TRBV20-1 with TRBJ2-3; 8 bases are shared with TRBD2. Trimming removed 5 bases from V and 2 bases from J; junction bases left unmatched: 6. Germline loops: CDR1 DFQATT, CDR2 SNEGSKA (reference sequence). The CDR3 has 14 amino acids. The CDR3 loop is CSAPTSGNTDTQYF. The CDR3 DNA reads TGCAGTGCTCCAACTAGCGGTAACACAGATACGCAGTATTTT.

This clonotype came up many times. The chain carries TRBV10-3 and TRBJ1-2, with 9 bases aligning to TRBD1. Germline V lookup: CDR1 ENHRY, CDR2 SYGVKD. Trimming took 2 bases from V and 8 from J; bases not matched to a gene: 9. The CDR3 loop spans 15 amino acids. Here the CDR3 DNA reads TGTGCCATCAGTGAGCCTGAGGGACAGGGAAACGGCTACACCTTC. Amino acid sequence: CAISEPEGQGNGYTF.

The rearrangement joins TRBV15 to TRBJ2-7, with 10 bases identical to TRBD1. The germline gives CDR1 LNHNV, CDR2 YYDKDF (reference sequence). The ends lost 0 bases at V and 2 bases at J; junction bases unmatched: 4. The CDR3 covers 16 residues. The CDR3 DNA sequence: TGTGCCACCAGCAGAGAACCGGGACAGGGGACCTACGAGCAGTACTTC. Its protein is CATSREPGQGTYEQYF. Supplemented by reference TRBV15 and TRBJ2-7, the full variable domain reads DAMVIQNPRYQVTQFGKPVTLSCSQTLNHNVMYWYQQKSSQAPKLLFHYYDKDFNNEADTPDNFQSRRPNTSFCFLDIRSPGLGDTAMYLCATSREPGQGTYEQYFGPGTRLTVT.

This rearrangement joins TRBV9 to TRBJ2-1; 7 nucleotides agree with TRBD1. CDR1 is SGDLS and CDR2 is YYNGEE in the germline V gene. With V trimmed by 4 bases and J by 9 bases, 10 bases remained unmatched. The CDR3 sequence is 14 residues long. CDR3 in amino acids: CASSFRDRASEQFF. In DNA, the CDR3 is TGTGCCAGCAGCTTCCGGGACAGAGCAAGTGAGCAGTTCTTC.

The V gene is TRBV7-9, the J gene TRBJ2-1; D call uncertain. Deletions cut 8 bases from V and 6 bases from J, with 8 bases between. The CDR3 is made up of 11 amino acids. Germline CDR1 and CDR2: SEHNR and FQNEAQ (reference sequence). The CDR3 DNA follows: TGTGCCAGCGGCCGGACCAATGAGCAGTTCTTC. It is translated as CASGRTNEQFF.

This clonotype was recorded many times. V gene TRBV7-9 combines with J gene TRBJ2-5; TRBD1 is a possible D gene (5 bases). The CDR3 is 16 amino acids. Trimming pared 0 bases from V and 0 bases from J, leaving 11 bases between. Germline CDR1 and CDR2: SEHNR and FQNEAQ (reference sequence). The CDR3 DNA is TGTGCCAGCAGCTTAGCGTTGGACACCTACCAAGAGACCCAGTACTTC. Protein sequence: CASSLALDTYQETQYF.

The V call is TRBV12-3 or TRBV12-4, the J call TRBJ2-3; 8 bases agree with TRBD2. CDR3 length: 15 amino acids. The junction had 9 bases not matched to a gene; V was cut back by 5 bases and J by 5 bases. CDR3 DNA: TGTGCCAGCAGTGCCTTCGCGGGGGGTGAAGATACGCAGTATTTT. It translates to CASSAFAGGEDTQYF.

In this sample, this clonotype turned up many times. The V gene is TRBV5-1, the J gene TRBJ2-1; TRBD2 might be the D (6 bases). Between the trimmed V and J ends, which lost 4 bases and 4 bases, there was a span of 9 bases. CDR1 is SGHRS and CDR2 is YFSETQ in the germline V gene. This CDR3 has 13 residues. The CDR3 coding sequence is TGCGCCAGCAGCCGGGGGAATTACAATGAGCAGTTCTTC. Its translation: CASSRGNYNEQFF.

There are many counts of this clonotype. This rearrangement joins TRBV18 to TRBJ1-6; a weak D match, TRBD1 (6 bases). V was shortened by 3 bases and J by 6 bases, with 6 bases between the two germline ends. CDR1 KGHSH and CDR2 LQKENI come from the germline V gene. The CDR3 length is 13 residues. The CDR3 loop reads CASSPDSNSPLHF. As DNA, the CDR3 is TGTGCCAGCTCACCGGACAGTAATTCACCCCTCCACTTT.

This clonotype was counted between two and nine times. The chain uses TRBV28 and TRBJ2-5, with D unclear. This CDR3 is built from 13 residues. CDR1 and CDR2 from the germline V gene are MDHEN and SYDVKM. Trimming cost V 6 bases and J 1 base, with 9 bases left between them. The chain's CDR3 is CASRVPIQETQYF. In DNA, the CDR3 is TGTGCCAGCAGGGTACCTATCCAAGAGACCCAGTACTTC. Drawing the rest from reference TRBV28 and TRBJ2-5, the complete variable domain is DVKVTQSSRYLVKRTGEKVFLECVQDMDHENMFWYRQDPGLGLRLIYFSYDVKMKEKGDIPEGYSVSREKKERFSLILESASTNQTSMYLCASRVPIQETQYFGPGTRLLVL.

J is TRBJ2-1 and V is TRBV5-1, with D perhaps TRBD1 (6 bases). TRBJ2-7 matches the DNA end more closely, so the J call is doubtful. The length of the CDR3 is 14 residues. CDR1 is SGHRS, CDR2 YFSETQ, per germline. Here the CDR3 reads CASSTWAGDYEQYF. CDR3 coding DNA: TGCGCCAGCAGCACCTGGGCAGGGGACTACGAGCAGTACTTC.